The next 3 T cell receptor beta chains were all read from a single sample in a study of Graves' ophthalmopathy and Graves' hyperthyroidism. Amplified TCR beta CDR3 regions were obtained using RNA transcripts as template. First-round RT-PCR relied on HTBI primers, and a second-round multiplex PCR came next. TCRdb passed the multiplex PCR reads through MiXCR, listing each CDR3 protein once. In the table there are 660,000 or so distinct CDR3 sequences, about 41% of which are singletons. Material: peripheral blood. These receptors all stem from an adult man with Graves' ophthalmopathy.

The V gene is TRBV7-2, the J gene TRBJ2-7, with 8 bases aligning to TRBD1. V lost 6 bases to trimming and J lost 5 bases; unmatched junction nucleotides: 9. The CDR3 consists of 14 residues. Germline V gene sequence: CDR1 SGHTA, CDR2 FQGNSA. CDR3 coding DNA: TGTGCCAGCAGACCCATAGACAGGGGCCACGAGCAGTACTTC. It translates to CASRPIDRGHEQYF.

This clonotype was counted a few times. The junction departs from the called germline gene at one end, perhaps through a read error. V gene TRBV7-3 combines with J gene TRBJ2-7; tentatively, D is TRBD1 (5 bases). The length of the CDR3 is 14 residues. Germline values: CDR1 SGHTA, CDR2 FQGTGA. CDR3: CASSRAGQGYEQYF. CDR3 DNA sequence: TGCGCCAGCAGCCGAGCAGGGCAGGGTTACGAGCAGTACTTC.

This clonotype was counted between two and nine times. The chain links TRBV4-3 to TRBJ1-2, with unresolved D. Germline V lookup: CDR1 LGHNA, CDR2 YSLEER. V lost 3 bases and J 4 bases, leaving 15 bases between the germline ends. The length of the CDR3 is 15 residues. The CDR3 nucleotides are TGCGCCAGCAGCCATAGTGTTGAATTTTCCTATGGCTACACCTTC. This gives the protein CASSHSVEFSYGYTF.